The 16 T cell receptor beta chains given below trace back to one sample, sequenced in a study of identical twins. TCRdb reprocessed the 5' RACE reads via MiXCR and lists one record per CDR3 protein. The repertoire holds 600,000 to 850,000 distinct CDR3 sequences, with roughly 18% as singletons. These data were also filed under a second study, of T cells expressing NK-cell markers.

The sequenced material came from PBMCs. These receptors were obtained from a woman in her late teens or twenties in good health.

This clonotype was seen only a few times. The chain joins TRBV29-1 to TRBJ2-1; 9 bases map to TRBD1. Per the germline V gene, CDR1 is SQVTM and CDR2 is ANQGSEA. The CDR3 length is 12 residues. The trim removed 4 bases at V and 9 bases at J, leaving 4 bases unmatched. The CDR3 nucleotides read TGCAGCGTTGGTCGGACAGGGGCTGAGCAGTTCTTC. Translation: CSVGRTGAEQFF.

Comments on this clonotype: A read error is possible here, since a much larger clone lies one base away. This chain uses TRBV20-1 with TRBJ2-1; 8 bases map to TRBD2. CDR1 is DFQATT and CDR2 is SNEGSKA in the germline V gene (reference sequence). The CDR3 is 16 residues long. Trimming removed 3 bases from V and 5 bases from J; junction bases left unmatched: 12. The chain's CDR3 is CSASSRLAKSHNEQFF. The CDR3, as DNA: TGCAGTGCTAGTAGCCGACTAGCGAAGTCCCACAATGAGCAGTTCTTC.

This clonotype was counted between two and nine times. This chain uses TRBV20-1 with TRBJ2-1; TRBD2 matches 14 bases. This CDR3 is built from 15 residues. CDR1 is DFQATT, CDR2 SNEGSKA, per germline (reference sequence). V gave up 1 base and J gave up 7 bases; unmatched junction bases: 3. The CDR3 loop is CSARVTSGRANEQFF. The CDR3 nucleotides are TGCAGTGCTAGAGTGACTAGCGGGAGGGCTAATGAGCAGTTCTTC.

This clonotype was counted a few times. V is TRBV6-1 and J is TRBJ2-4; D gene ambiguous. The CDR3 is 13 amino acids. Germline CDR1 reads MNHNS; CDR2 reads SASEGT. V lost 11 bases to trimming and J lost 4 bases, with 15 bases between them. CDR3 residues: CASRPHAKNIQYF. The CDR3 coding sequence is TGTGCCTCAAGGCCCCACGCGAAAAACATTCAGTACTTC.

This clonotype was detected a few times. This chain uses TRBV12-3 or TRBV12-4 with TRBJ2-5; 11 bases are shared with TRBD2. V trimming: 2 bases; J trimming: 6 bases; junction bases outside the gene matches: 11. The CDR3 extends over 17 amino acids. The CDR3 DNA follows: TGTGCCAGCAGTTTAAGGGGGCTAGGGACTAGCGGAAAGACCCAGTACTTC. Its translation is CASSLRGLGTSGKTQYF.

The CDR3 DNA is TGCGCCAGCAGCTTGCCTAGCGGGGGGCAAGAGACCCAGTACTTC. This codes for CASSLPSGGQETQYF. The rearrangement uses TRBV5-1 and TRBJ2-5, with 11 bases lining up with TRBD2. The length of the CDR3 is 15 residues. The V segment lost 1 base and the J segment 2 bases; nucleotides outside the gene matches: 1. Germline CDR1 SGHRS, CDR2 YFSETQ.

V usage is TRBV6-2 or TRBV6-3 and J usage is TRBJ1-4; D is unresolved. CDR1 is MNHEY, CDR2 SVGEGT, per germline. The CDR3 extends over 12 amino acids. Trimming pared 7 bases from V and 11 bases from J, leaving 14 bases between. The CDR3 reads CASTIIFWKLFF. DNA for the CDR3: TGTGCCAGCACTATAATTTTTTGGAAACTGTTTTTT.

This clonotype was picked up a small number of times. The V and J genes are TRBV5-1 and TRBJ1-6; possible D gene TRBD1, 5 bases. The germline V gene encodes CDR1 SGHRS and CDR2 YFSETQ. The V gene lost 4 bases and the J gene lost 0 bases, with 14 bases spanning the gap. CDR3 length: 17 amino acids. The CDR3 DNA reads TGCGCCAGCAGCAACCGGGACCCTAGCTCCTATAATTCACCCCTCCACTTT. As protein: CASSNRDPSSYNSPLHF. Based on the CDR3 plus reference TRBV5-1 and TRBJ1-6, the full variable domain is KAGVTQTPRYLIKTRGQQVTLSCSPISGHRSVSWYQQTPGQGLQFLFEYFSETQRNKGNFPGRFSGRQFSNSRSEMNVSTLELGDSALYLCASSNRDPSSYNSPLHFGNGTRLTVT.

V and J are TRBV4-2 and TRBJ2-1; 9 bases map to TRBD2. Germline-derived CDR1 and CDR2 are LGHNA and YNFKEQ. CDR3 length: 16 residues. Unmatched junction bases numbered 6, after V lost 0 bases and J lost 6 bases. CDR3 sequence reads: CASSQDWRGGLNEQFF. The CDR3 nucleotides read TGTGCCAGCAGCCAAGACTGGCGGGGGGGCCTCAATGAGCAGTTCTTC.

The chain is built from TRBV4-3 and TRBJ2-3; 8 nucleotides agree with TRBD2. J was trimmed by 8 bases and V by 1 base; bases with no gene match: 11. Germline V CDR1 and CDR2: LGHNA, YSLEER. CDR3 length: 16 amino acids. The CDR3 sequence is CASSQVRYAGGGTQYF. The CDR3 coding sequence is TGCGCCAGCAGCCAAGTGCGATACGCGGGAGGTGGTACGCAGTATTTT.

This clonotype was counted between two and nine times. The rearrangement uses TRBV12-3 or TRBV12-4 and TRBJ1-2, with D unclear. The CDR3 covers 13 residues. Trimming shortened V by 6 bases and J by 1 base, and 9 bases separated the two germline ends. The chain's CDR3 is CASRLQSNYGYTF. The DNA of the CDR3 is TGTGCCAGCAGACTACAGAGTAACTATGGCTACACCTTC.

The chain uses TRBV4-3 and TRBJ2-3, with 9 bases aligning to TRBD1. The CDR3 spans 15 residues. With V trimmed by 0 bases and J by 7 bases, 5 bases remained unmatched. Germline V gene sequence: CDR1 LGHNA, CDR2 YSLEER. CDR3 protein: CASSQEDRGLHTQYF. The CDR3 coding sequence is TGCGCCAGCAGCCAAGAGGACAGGGGTCTGCATACGCAGTATTTT.

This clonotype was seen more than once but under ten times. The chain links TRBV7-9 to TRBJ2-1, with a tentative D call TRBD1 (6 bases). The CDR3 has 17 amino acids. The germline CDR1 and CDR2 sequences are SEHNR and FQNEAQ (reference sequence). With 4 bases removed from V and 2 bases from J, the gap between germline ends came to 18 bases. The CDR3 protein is CASSSDIRGFAYNEQFF. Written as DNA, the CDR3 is TGTGCCAGCAGCTCCGATATCAGGGGTTTCGCCTACAATGAGCAGTTCTTC.

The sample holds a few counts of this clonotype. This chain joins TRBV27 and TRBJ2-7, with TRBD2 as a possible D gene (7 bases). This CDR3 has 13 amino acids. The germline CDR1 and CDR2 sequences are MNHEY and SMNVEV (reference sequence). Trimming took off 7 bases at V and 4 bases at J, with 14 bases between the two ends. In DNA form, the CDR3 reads TGTGCCAGCAAGGCTAGGGGGGGGTACGAGCAGTACTTC. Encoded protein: CASKARGGYEQYF.

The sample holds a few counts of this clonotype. CDR3 sequence: CASSPTDADYGYTF. CDR3 bases: TGTGCCAGCTCACCGACAGACGCCGATTATGGCTACACCTTC. This rearrangement joins TRBV18 to TRBJ1-2; D is possibly TRBD1 (5 bases). There are 14 residues in the CDR3. In germline, CDR1 is KGHSH, CDR2 LQKENI. With 3 bases removed from V and 5 bases from J, the gap between germline ends came to 13 bases.

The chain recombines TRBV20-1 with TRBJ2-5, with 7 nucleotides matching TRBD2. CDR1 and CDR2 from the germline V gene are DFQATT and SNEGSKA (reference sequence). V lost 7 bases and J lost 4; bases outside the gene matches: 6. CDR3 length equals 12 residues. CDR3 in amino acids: CSGRELLETQYF. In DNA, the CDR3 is TGCAGTGGGCGGGAGTTACTAGAGACCCAGTACTTC.